These T cell receptor beta chains were read from a single sample in a study of cytomegalovirus exposure and HLA in healthy donors. Repertoires were generated with immunoSEQ multiplex PCR, while TCRdb's copy carries only in-frame clones and drops some. The sample lists about 54,000 clones, 89% seen once, with about 8.8% in the top ten. Source material: PBMCs. Receptors were obtained from a young woman in good health and CMV-seropositive. CDR3s include the opening cysteine and the closing phenylalanine or tryptophan. Size values are once, few and many counts, or a class for expanded clones, and some rows have none.

v_call,clone_size,cdr3_aa
TRBV7-2,.,CASSSDQRGPTDTQYF
TRBV5-6,.,CASRSTGPEAFF
TRBV30,.,CAWIPGLTQVGAFF
TRBV4-3,.,CASSQTSGGSNEKLFF
TRBV5-8,few,CAALGRGQETQYF
TRBV28,.,CASSRTRGANQPQHF
TRBV7-9,.,CASSLSTGASGNTIYF
TRBV6-5,.,CASSYMRNTGELFF
TRBV5-1,.,CASSPRGQQSTDTQYF
TRBV6-1,.,CASSRTGVSYEQYF
TRBV19,.,CASSIASGEYGYTF
TRBV6-5,.,CASSFRDSPLHF